Each of the 29 T cell receptor beta chains below was sequenced from the same sample in a study of molecular identifiers for immune sequencing clone quantification. TCRdb reanalysed the PCR reads using MiXCR and keeps one entry per CDR3 protein. This repertoire shows 15,000 to 20,000 distinct CDR3 sequences, about a fifth found once; its top ten account for 5.5% to 7%. The specimen was naive CD8+ T cells from blood, with Jurkat cell RNA spiked in. Regarding subset: FACS-sorted CD8+CD4-CCR7+CD45RA+ naive T cells. These receptors were obtained from a human donor in good health. Some libraries in this study had Jurkat cell RNA spiked in.

This clonotype was recorded a few times. The chain recombines TRBV7-6 with TRBJ2-3, with D possibly being TRBD2 (6 bases). Trimming took off 1 base at V and 3 bases at J, with 11 bases between the two ends. The CDR3 extends over 15 amino acids. The V gene's germline CDR1 is SGHVS and CDR2 FNYEAQ. The CDR3 sequence is CASSLVGGKTDTQYF. In nucleotides, the CDR3 is TGTGCCAGCAGCTTAGTTGGCGGGAAGACAGATACGCAGTATTTT.

Sample share makes this clonotype medium-sized. The chain has TRBV5-1 and TRBJ2-7; 13 nucleotides agree with TRBD2. Germline V gene sequence: CDR1 SGHRS, CDR2 YFSETQ. This CDR3 comprises 15 residues. With 4 bases clipped from V and 2 bases from J, the junction kept 3 bases outside the gene matches. CDR3 amino acids: CASSGGLAGAYEQYF. CDR3 DNA: TGCGCCAGCAGCGGTGGACTAGCGGGAGCCTACGAGCAGTACTTC. Full variable domain (missing parts from reference TRBV5-1 and TRBJ2-7): KAGVTQTPRYLIKTRGQQVTLSCSPISGHRSVSWYQQTPGQGLQFLFEYFSETQRNKGNFPGRFSGRQFSNSRSEMNVSTLELGDSALYLCASSGGLAGAYEQYFGPGTRLTVT.

This clonotype was found many times. V and J are TRBV28 and TRBJ2-4; D may be TRBD2 (7 bases). Trimming took off 10 bases at V and 0 bases at J, with 16 bases between the two ends. CDR3 size: 15 residues. Looked up from germline, CDR1 is MDHEN and CDR2 is SYDVKM. CDR3 sequence (DNA): TGTGCCACCGCGGGGGCCCCGGGAGCCAAAAACATTCAGTACTTC. It yields the protein CATAGAPGAKNIQYF.

This rearrangement joins TRBV28 to TRBJ2-1; unclear D gene. Trimming removed 6 bases from V and 4 bases from J, with 16 bases in between. CDR1 and CDR2 from the germline V gene are MDHEN and SYDVKM. The CDR3 is 15 amino acids. CDR3 in DNA: TGTGCCAGCAGCCCCCCCGGGCGAGTTTACAATGAGCAGTTCTTC. It yields the protein CASSPPGRVYNEQFF.

Comment on this clonotype: It may be a read error: a sequence one base away is much more abundant. The J gene is TRBJ2-3, the V gene TRBV7-7; TRBD2 might be the D (5 bases). From germline, CDR1 is SSHAT and CDR2 FNYEAQ (reference sequence). The CDR3 contains 14 residues. CDR3 protein: CASSFKNSADTRYF. The CDR3 DNA sequence: TGTGCCAGCAGCTTTAAGAATAGCGCAGATACGCGGTATTTT.

This clonotype is medium-sized. The J gene is TRBJ2-1, the V gene TRBV19, with D hard to call. Looked up from germline, CDR1 is LNHDA and CDR2 is SQIVND (reference sequence). CDR3 size: 13 residues. V was pared by 1 base and J by 6 bases, with 7 bases between. The CDR3 is CASSIGRANEQFF. The CDR3, as DNA: TGTGCCAGTAGTATAGGCCGGGCCAATGAGCAGTTCTTC.

The genes are TRBV5-1 and TRBJ2-5; D unclear. This CDR3 has 14 residues. The V end lost 0 bases, the J end lost 8 bases, and 14 bases lay between the germline ends. Germline CDR1 reads SGHRS; CDR2 reads YFSETQ. This CDR3 reads CASSLVADVETQYF. Written as DNA, the CDR3 is TGCGCCAGCAGCTTGGTTGCCGACGTGGAAACCCAGTACTTC.

This clonotype has at least ten counts. The chain links TRBV7-9 to TRBJ2-7; 7 positions agree with TRBD2. The V gene end was trimmed by 4 bases and the J gene end by 5 bases; junction bases not matched to a gene: 11. Germline CDR1 and CDR2: SEHNR and FQNEAQ (reference sequence). The CDR3 is made up of 15 amino acids. This CDR3 reads CASSSLSGKPDEQYF. In DNA, the CDR3 is TGTGCCAGCAGCTCTTTAAGCGGGAAGCCTGACGAGCAGTACTTC.

This clonotype was observed many times. The chain carries TRBV5-1 and TRBJ2-1, with a possible D match to TRBD1 (5 bases). The germline gives CDR1 SGHRS, CDR2 YFSETQ. CDR3 length equals 12 residues. Trimming cost V 4 bases and J 9 bases, with 11 bases left between them. In nucleotides, the CDR3 is TGCGCCAGCAGCCCGCTAGGGGCTGAGCAGTTCTTC. It encodes CASSPLGAEQFF.

CDR3 in DNA: TGTGCCAGCAGCCGACAGCCACCCGAGGGGGGAGGGCTCGTCACCGGGGAGCTGTTTTTT. This sequence encodes CASSRQPPEGGGLVTGELFF. The chain has TRBV28 and TRBJ2-2; D is possibly TRBD2 (7 bases). Germline CDR1 and CDR2: MDHEN and SYDVKM. The CDR3 length is 20 residues. V gave up 6 bases and J gave up 4 bases, with 30 bases separating them. Looking up the rest from reference TRBV28 and TRBJ2-2 gives the full variable domain: DVKVTQSSRYLVKRTGEKVFLECVQDMDHENMFWYRQDPGLGLRLIYFSYDVKMKEKGDIPEGYSVSREKKERFSLILESASTNQTSMYLCASSRQPPEGGGLVTGELFFGEGSRLTVL.

About this clonotype itself: One base away lies a much larger clone, so this may be a sequencing read error. The chain joins TRBV20-1 to TRBJ2-1, with 9 bases that match TRBD1. The CDR3 is made up of 15 amino acids. CDR1 and CDR2 (germline): DFQATT, SNEGSKA (reference sequence). Here the CDR3 reads CSARRTGDSINEQSF. For the CDR3, the DNA is TGCAGTGCTAGAAGGACAGGGGATAGTATCAATGAGCAGTCCTTC.

The chain is built from TRBV9 and TRBJ2-3; TRBD1 aligns across 8 bases. This CDR3 is 16 amino acids long. The V gene's germline CDR1 is SGDLS and CDR2 YYNGEE. Germline trimming cut 6 bases from V and 0 bases from J; bases unmatched to any gene: 9. CDR3 sequence (DNA): TGTGCCAGCACCGCAGGGGGCGGGTCCAGCACAGATACGCAGTATTTT. It yields the protein CASTAGGGSSTDTQYF.

V gene TRBV28 combines with J gene TRBJ2-5; D not resolved. The V and J ends lost 6 bases and 2 bases respectively, with 10 bases between them. Germline assignment: CDR1 MDHEN and CDR2 SYDVKM. The CDR3 is made up of 13 amino acids. The CDR3 sequence is CASRPFWQETQYF. As DNA, the CDR3 is TGTGCCAGCAGGCCCTTTTGGCAAGAGACCCAGTACTTC.

At least ten counts were recorded for this clonotype. The genes are TRBV28 and TRBJ2-7; no clear D gene. Deletions cut 2 bases from V and 6 bases from J, with 11 bases between. The germline CDR1 and CDR2 sequences are MDHEN and SYDVKM. This CDR3 region has 13 residues. CDR3 nucleotide sequence: TGTGCCAGCAGTTTAGCAGTGGCGGCCGAGCAGTACTTC. Translated, it gives CASSLAVAAEQYF.

Of note for this clonotype: A much larger clone lies a single base off, so this may be a read error. The CDR3 sequence: CASSQGTQHF. CDR3 nucleotide sequence: TGTGCCAGCAGCCAGGGGACCCAGCACTTC. The chain is built from TRBV14 and TRBJ2-5, with D possibly called TRBD1 or TRBD2 (5 bases each). This CDR3 spans 10 amino acids. Germline CDR1 and CDR2: SGHDN and FVKESK.

This clonotype was picked up many times. J is TRBJ1-2 and V is TRBV29-1; 10 nucleotides match TRBD1. The trim removed 6 bases at V and 7 bases at J, leaving 5 bases unmatched. CDR1 and CDR2 (germline): SQVTM, ANQGSEA. This CDR3 comprises 12 residues. The CDR3 sequence is CSVTGGRGGYTF. In DNA, the CDR3 is TGCAGCGTGACAGGGGGCAGGGGTGGCTACACCTTC.

The V and J genes are TRBV5-6 and TRBJ2-2; D is undetermined. Trimming removed 3 bases at V and 3 bases at J, with 6 bases between. Germline V lookup: CDR1 SGHDT, CDR2 YYEEEE. The CDR3 spans 13 residues. This chain's CDR3 is CASSYGYTGELFF. The CDR3, as DNA: TGTGCCAGCAGCTATGGCTACACCGGGGAGCTGTTTTTT.

A note on this clonotype: Relative to the germline gene, one junction end is altered; a read error may explain this. V is TRBV2 and J is TRBJ1-2; D gene unclear. The CDR3 has 16 residues. Per the germline V gene, CDR1 is SNHLY and CDR2 is FYNNEI. CDR3 sequence (DNA): TGTGCCAGCAATGAAGGTGTCCGGTCTCCCTACTATGGCTACACCTTC. Translated, it gives CASNEGVRSPYYGYTF.

The chain links TRBV12-3 or TRBV12-4 to TRBJ2-7; 7 positions match TRBD1. V lost 9 bases and J lost 6; bases outside the gene matches: 11. The CDR3 runs 13 residues. CDR3 in amino acids: CASSTGPGLEQYF. In DNA form, the CDR3 reads TGTGCCAGTTCGACAGGGCCCGGTCTCGAGCAGTACTTC.

Worth noting for this clonotype: This may come from a read error, since a much larger clone is one base off. For the CDR3, the DNA is TGTGCCAGCACCCCACTGGGATCTTCCTATGGCTACACCTTC. As protein: CASTPLGSSYGYTF. The chain joins TRBV6-2 or TRBV6-3 to TRBJ1-2; no clear D gene. CDR3 length: 14 residues. V shed 7 bases and J shed 4 bases, with 16 bases lying between them. CDR1 is MNHEY and CDR2 is SVGEGT in the germline V gene.

This clonotype was counted many times. The chain is built from TRBV9 and TRBJ1-5, with a weak D call TRBD1 (5 bases). The germline CDR1 and CDR2 sequences are SGDLS and YYNGEE. This CDR3 region has 15 residues. V gave up 4 bases and J gave up 2 bases, with 13 bases separating them. The CDR3 DNA follows: TGTGCCAGCAGCAGGGACGGGGCCCGCAATCAGCCCCAGCATTTT. Protein sequence: CASSRDGARNQPQHF.

This clonotype turned up a few times. This sequence joins TRBV20-1 and TRBJ2-2; perhaps TRBD2 as D (5 bases). Germline CDR1 DFQATT, CDR2 SNEGSKA (reference sequence). V was cut by 6 bases and J by 1 base, with 18 bases left in between. The CDR3 consists of 16 residues. The CDR3 sequence: CSANSYSDMNTGELFF. The CDR3 region has the DNA TGCAGTGCAAACAGTTATAGCGACATGAACACCGGGGAGCTGTTTTTT.

J is TRBJ2-7 and V is TRBV7-9; D is unclear. From germline, CDR1 is SEHNR and CDR2 FQNEAQ (reference sequence). The length of the CDR3 is 13 residues. Trimming pared 5 bases from V and 3 bases from J, leaving 11 bases between. The CDR3 DNA is TGTGCCAGCAGCCCGCGAGACAACTACGAGCAGTACTTC. Encoded protein: CASSPRDNYEQYF.

The chain has TRBV6-5 and TRBJ2-1; D is uncertain. CDR3 size: 13 residues. The V gene lost 5 bases and the J gene lost 5 bases, with 10 bases spanning the gap. Germline CDR1 reads MNHEY; CDR2 reads SVGAGI. The CDR3, as DNA: TGTGCCAGCAGTGCCCCCCTTAACAATGAGCAGTTCTTC. Amino acid sequence: CASSAPLNNEQFF.

This clonotype came up many times. The chain employs TRBV28 and TRBJ2-7, with D maybe TRBD2 (6 bases). CDR3 length: 16 amino acids. Per germline, CDR1 MDHEN and CDR2 SYDVKM. The ends were cut back, 5 bases at V and 3 bases at J, with 20 bases in the middle. The CDR3 DNA follows: TGTGCCAGCAGTCCCCTATGGGGGGTCAGGGACTACGAGCAGTACTTC. This encodes CASSPLWGVRDYEQYF.

This clonotype was counted many times. The chain carries TRBV9 and TRBJ2-7; TRBD2 is a possible D gene (6 bases). Trimming shortened V by 0 bases and J by 5 bases, and 12 bases separated the two germline ends. The CDR3 totals 14 residues. CDR1 and CDR2 (germline): SGDLS, YYNGEE. CDR3 sequence reads: CASSVGRGWDEQYF. The CDR3 DNA is TGTGCCAGCAGCGTAGGGCGGGGTTGGGACGAGCAGTACTTC.

This clonotype counts as medium-sized. This rearrangement joins TRBV7-9 to TRBJ2-3; either TRBD1 or TRBD2 may supply D (5 bases each). Germline assignment: CDR1 SEHNR and CDR2 FQNEAQ (reference sequence). This CDR3 region has 16 residues. V dropped 2 bases and J dropped 0 bases, with 12 bases sitting between them. The CDR3 coding sequence is TGTGCCAGCAGCTTATCTCAGGGACCCAGCACAGATACGCAGTATTTT. It specifies CASSLSQGPSTDTQYF.

In regard to this clonotype: This may be a read error, as it is one base from a much larger clone. This chain connects TRBV10-1 to TRBJ2-3; D call uncertain. There are 11 residues in the CDR3. Per the germline V gene, CDR1 is WNHNN and CDR2 is SYGVQD (reference sequence). Trimming cost V 10 bases and J 0 bases, with 5 bases left between them. CDR3 residues: CATGSTDTQYF. As DNA, the CDR3 is TGCGCCACTGGTAGCACAGATACGCAGTATTTT.

This chain joins TRBV7-8 and TRBJ1-5; possibly TRBD1 for D (5 bases). This CDR3 has 17 residues. The V gene lost 2 bases and the J gene lost 2 bases, with 16 bases spanning the gap. CDR1 and CDR2 from the germline V gene are SGHVS and FQNEAQ. The CDR3 reads CASSLFRWGVGNQPQHF. The DNA for the CDR3 is TGTGCCAGCAGCTTATTCAGGTGGGGGGTGGGCAATCAGCCCCAGCATTTT.